This TCR beta chain was obtained from a study of patients and donors after allogeneic stem cell transplantation. V shed 4 bases, J shed 3 bases, and the junction held 8 bases outside the gene matches. The CDR3 is made up of 15 amino acids. Per germline, CDR1 SGHDT and CDR2 YYEEEE. A single record per CDR3 protein comes from TCRdb applying MiXCR to the RT-PCR reads. The table shows tens of thousands of distinct CDR3 sequences, with about 44% occurring only once. Sequencing used blood, either unsorted or a sorted T cell fraction (not recorded which). This sequence joins TRBV5-6 and TRBJ2-5; 8 nucleotides match TRBD1. This receptor was obtained from a human donor who was either an allogeneic HSCT recipient or a stem cell or donor lymphocyte infusion donor (not recorded which). It is not recorded whose cells these are; they may come from a transplant donor. In nucleotides, the CDR3 is TGTGCCAGCAGCGTCGGACAGGGCAGGGAAGAGACCCAGTACTTC. As protein: CASSVGQGREETQYF.